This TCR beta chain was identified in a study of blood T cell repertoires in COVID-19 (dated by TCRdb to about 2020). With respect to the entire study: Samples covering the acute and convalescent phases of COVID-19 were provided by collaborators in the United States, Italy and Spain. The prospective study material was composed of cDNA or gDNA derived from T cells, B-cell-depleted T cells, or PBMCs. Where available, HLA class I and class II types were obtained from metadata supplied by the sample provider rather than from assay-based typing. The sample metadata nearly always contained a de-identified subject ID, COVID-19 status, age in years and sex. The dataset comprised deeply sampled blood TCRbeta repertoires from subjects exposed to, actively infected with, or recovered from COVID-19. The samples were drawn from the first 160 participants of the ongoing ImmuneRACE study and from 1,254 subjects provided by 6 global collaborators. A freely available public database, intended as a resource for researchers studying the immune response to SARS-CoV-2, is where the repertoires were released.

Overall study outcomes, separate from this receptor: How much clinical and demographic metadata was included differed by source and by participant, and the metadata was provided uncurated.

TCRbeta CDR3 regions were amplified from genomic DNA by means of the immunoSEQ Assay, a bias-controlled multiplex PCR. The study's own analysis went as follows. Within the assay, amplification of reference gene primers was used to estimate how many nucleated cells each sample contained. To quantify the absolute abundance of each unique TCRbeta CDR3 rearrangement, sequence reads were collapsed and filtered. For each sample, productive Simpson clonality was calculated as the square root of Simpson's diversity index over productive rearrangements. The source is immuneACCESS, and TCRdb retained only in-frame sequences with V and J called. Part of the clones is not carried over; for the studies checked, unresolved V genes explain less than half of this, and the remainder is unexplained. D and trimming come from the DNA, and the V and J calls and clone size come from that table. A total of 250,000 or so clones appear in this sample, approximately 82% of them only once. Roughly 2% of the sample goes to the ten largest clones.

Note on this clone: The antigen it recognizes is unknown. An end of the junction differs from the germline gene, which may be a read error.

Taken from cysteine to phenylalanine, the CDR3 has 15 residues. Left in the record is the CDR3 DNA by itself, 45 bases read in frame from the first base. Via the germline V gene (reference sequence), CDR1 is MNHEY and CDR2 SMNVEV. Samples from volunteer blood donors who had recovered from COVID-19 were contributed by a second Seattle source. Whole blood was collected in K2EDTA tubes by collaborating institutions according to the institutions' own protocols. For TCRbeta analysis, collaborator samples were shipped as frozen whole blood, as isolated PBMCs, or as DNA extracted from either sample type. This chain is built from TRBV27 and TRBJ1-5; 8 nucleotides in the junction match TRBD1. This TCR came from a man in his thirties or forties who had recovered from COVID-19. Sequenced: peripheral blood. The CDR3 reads CASSFRGRRNRPQHF. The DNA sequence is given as TGTGCCAGCAGTTTCAGGGGGCGACGCAATCGGCCCCAGCATTTT.